This is a list of T cell receptor beta chains from one sample in a study of patients and donors after allogeneic stem cell transplantation. TCRdb reprocessed the RT-PCR reads with MiXCR, giving one entry per CDR3 protein. The table has approximately 20,000 distinct CDR3 sequences, 4.5% to 6% seen once; the top ten hold roughly 39%. Material for sequencing was blood, either unsorted or a sorted T cell fraction (not recorded which). Receptors originate from a human donor who was either an allogeneic HSCT recipient or a stem cell or donor lymphocyte infusion donor (not recorded which). It is not recorded whose cells these are; they may come from a transplant donor. Each CDR3 is given with its conserved first and last residue. Each record gives: clone size, V gene, J gene, D gene, CDR3 protein, CDR3 DNA. The D gene is left open where the match is weak. The listing skips clone size in some rows; elsewhere it reads once, few, many or a size class.

many	TRBV14	TRBJ1-2	NA	CASSPLDRLYGYTF	TGTGCCAGCAGCCCACTGGACAGACTCTATGGCTACACCTTC
NA	TRBV5-4	TRBJ1-2	NA	CASSYGYTF	TGTGCCAGCAGCTATGGCTACACCTTC
many	TRBV7-3	TRBJ1-3	TRBD1	CASSLDRENTIYF	TGTGCCAGCAGCTTAGACAGGGAGAACACCATATATTTT
many	TRBV6-9	TRBJ2-1	NA	CASKTGVVEQFF	TGTGCCAGCAAGACGGGAGTGGTTGAGCAGTTCTTC
NA	TRBV6-5	TRBJ1-1	NA	CASSYNSFKRGFTEAFF	TGTGCCAGCAGTTACAACTCCTTTAAGAGGGGCTTCACTGAAGCTTTCTTT
NA	TRBV10-3	TRBJ2-3	NA	CAISESRYGGPRTDTQYF	TGTGCCATCAGTGAGTCGAGGTACGGTGGGCCGAGAACAGATACGCAGTATTTT
many	TRBV20-1	TRBJ1-2	TRBD1	CSAGQANYGYTF	TGCAGTGCTGGACAGGCTAACTATGGCTACACCTTC
few	TRBV18	TRBJ2-5	NA	CASSPGTQETQYF	TGTGCCAGCTCACCAGGCACCCAAGAGACCCAGTACTTC
NA	TRBV23-1	TRBJ1-5	NA	CASRRVSNQPQHF	TGCGCCAGCAGGAGAGTTAGCAATCAGCCCCAGCATTTT
many	TRBV5-1	TRBJ2-7	NA	CASSLGPGGGSTYEQYF	TGCGCCAGCAGCTTGGGGCCCGGGGGCGGGAGTACCTACGAGCAGTACTTC
NA	TRBV19	TRBJ2-2	TRBD1	CASSNDRATNTGELFF	TGTGCCAGTAGTAACGACAGGGCGACGAACACCGGGGAGCTGTTTTTT
few	TRBV2	TRBJ2-7	NA	CASSEFLNEQYF	TGTGCCAGCAGTGAATTCCTAAACGAGCAGTACTTC
NA	TRBV6-1	TRBJ2-5	TRBD1	CASTWTGRETQYF	TGTGCCAGCACCTGGACAGGGCGGGAGACCCAGTACTTC
many	TRBV11-2	TRBJ2-5	TRBD2	CASSLRRTSGEVGETQYF	TGTGCCAGCAGCTTACGTCGAACTAGCGGGGAAGTGGGAGAGACCCAGTACTTC
many	TRBV7-9	TRBJ1-2	TRBD1	CASSAQGASVAPF	TGTGCCAGCAGCGCACAGGGGGCCTCTGTAGCCCCCTTC
medium-sized	TRBV6-1	TRBJ2-5	NA	CASSEDMGETQYF	TGTGCCAGCAGTGAGGACATGGGGGAGACCCAGTACTTC
many	TRBV11-2	TRBJ2-3	TRBD1	CASSATGDGTQYF	TGTGCCAGCAGCGCAACAGGGGATGGTACGCAGTATTTT
many	TRBV2	TRBJ2-5	TRBD2	CASSLLAGTKETQYF	TGTGCCAGCAGTCTCCTAGCGGGAACAAAAGAGACCCAGTACTTC
many	TRBV7-9	TRBJ2-2	TRBD2	CASRPPGLASNTGELFF	TGTGCCAGCAGACCCCCGGGACTAGCGTCGAACACCGGGGAGCTGTTTTTT
many	TRBV11-1	TRBJ2-2	NA	CASTTRNTGELFF	TGTGCCAGCACCACCAGGAACACCGGGGAGCTGTTTTTT
few	TRBV7-9	TRBJ1-1	TRBD1	CASSATWGQPNTEAFF	TGTGCCAGCAGCGCAACCTGGGGACAGCCGAACACTGAAGCTTTCTTT
NA	TRBV7-9	TRBJ2-1	NA	CASSLGNEQFF	TGTGCCAGCAGCTTGGGCAATGAGCAGTTCTTC
medium-sized	TRBV7-3	TRBJ2-7	NA	CASKRGEGEQYF	TGTGCCAGCAAAAGAGGAGAGGGAGAGCAGTACTTC
few	TRBV18	TRBJ2-3	NA	CASSPPAQGSDTQYF	TGTGCCAGCTCACCACCGGCGCAGGGATCAGATACGCAGTATTTT
many	TRBV9	TRBJ2-1	NA	CASSVAGRDEQFF	TGTGCCAGCAGCGTAGCAGGGCGGGATGAGCAGTTCTTC
many	TRBV29-1	TRBJ2-5	TRBD1	CSVSGTGMETQYF	TGCAGCGTTTCCGGGACAGGAATGGAGACCCAGTACTTC
many	TRBV18	TRBJ2-3	NA	CASSPPGTDTQYF	TGTGCCAGCTCACCACCGGGTACAGATACGCAGTATTTT
NA	TRBV20-1	TRBJ1-2	TRBD1	CSAPLQGGFGYGYTF	TGCAGTGCCCCGCTTCAGGGGGGGTTTGGCTATGGCTACACCTTC
many	TRBV28	TRBJ2-3	NA	CASSLLGSAQYF	TGTGCCAGCAGTTTATTGGGTAGCGCGCAGTATTTT
many	TRBV7-9	TRBJ2-1	NA	CASSHFYNEQFF	TGTGCCAGCAGCCACTTCTACAATGAGCAGTTCTTC
many	TRBV10-2	TRBJ2-1	TRBD1	CASRIGTGGAGEQFF	TGCGCCAGCAGGATCGGGACAGGGGGCGCGGGAGAGCAGTTCTTC
many	TRBV6-1	TRBJ1-1	NA	CASRWQTNTEAFF	TGTGCCAGCAGGTGGCAGACTAACACTGAAGCTTTCTTT